One and the same sample provided the 10 T cell receptor beta chains below, sequenced in a study of control samples from healthy donors and cancer patients. Sequencing was performed with immunoSEQ multiplex PCR; in TCRdb, only in-frame clones are kept and a portion is missing. The sample includes 150,000 or so clones, around 94% of them seen just once. Sequences were obtained from PBMCs. Receptor source: a man aged 55-75 years with colorectal cancer.

A single count supports this clone. The chain has TRBV4-3 and TRBJ2-2; 8 bases agree with TRBD2. Losses at the gene ends were 0 bases for V and 1 base for J; bases not matched to a gene: 10. CDR3 length equals 19 residues. CDR1 and CDR2 (germline): LGHNA, YSLEER. The CDR3 loop is CASSQDTGGIDLNTGELFF. In nucleotides, the CDR3 is TGCGCCAGCAGCCAAGATACGGGGGGGATAGACCTGAACACCGGGGAGCTGTTTTTT.

The chain joins TRBV6-5 to TRBJ2-7; 7 bases fit TRBD2. From germline, CDR1 is MNHEY and CDR2 SVGAGI. The V segment lost 7 bases and the J segment 2 bases; nucleotides outside the gene matches: 8. This CDR3 is built from 14 residues. CDR3 nucleotide sequence: TGTGCCAGCACCCCGAGGCGGGGGACCTACGAGCAGTACTTC. Its translation: CASTPRRGTYEQYF.

This rearrangement joins TRBV19 to TRBJ1-1, with TRBD1 identical over 11 bases. J lost 7 bases, V lost 3 bases, and 4 bases had no gene match. Per the germline V gene, CDR1 is LNHDA and CDR2 is SQIVND (reference sequence). This CDR3 comprises 14 residues. The DNA of the CDR3 is TGTGCCAGTAGTATTCAGGGACAGGGGGATGAAGCTTTCTTT. Translating it yields CASSIQGQGDEAFF.

The chain recombines TRBV30 with TRBJ2-5; 8 nucleotides align to TRBD1. The V and J ends lost 4 bases and 4 bases, in that order; junction bases with no gene match: 11. Germline CDR1 is GTSNPN and CDR2 is SVGIG (reference sequence). This CDR3 region has 15 residues. CDR3 residues: CAWNRGDRGAETQYF. In nucleotides, the CDR3 is TGTGCCTGGAACCGGGGCGACAGGGGCGCAGAGACCCAGTACTTC.

This clone was counted a single time. This chain joins TRBV11-2 and TRBJ2-3, with D perhaps matching TRBD2 (5 bases). The germline gives CDR1 SGHAT, CDR2 FQNNGV. The germline V and J ends were trimmed by 2 bases and 4 bases, with 13 bases remaining between them. The CDR3 sequence is 15 residues long. CDR3 sequence (DNA): TGTGCCAGCAGCTTACTGCCTAGCTTGGCAGATACGCAGTATTTT. This translates into CASSLLPSLADTQYF.

This clone was detected once. The chain carries TRBV10-3 and TRBJ2-5; D might be TRBD2 (7 bases). V shed 2 bases and J shed 5 bases, with 15 bases lying between them. Germline V gene lookup returns CDR1 ENHRY and CDR2 SYGVKD. This CDR3 is built from 15 residues. The CDR3 spells CAISEGGRGGETQYF. CDR3 in DNA: TGTGCCATCAGTGAGGGAGGCAGGGGAGGGGAGACCCAGTACTTC.

The CDR3 reads CASSLDGGQGEKLFF. The CDR3 nucleotides read TGTGCCAGCAGCTTAGATGGGGGACAGGGAGAAAAACTGTTTTTT. This chain connects TRBV7-9 to TRBJ1-4; 9 bases agree with TRBD1. V lost 1 base and J lost 8; bases outside the gene matches: 5. The CDR3 has 15 amino acids. The germline gives CDR1 SEHNR, CDR2 FQNEAQ (reference sequence).

The V and J genes are TRBV29-1 and TRBJ2-3, with D unclear. The germline V gene encodes CDR1 SQVTM and CDR2 ANQGSEA. Trimming removed 6 bases from V and 0 bases from J, with 4 bases in between. The CDR3 is 11 amino acids. The CDR3 DNA is TGCAGCGTGCACAGCACAGATACGCAGTATTTT. Translating it yields CSVHSTDTQYF.

The gene calls are TRBV5-4 and TRBJ2-7; D is tentatively TRBD1 or TRBD2 (6 bases each). Germline loops: CDR1 SGHNT, CDR2 YYREEE (reference sequence). The germline V and J ends were trimmed by 4 bases and 0 bases, with 17 bases remaining between them. CDR3 size: 16 residues. CDR3 in amino acids: CASSLDGGLSSYEQYF. The CDR3, as DNA: TGTGCCAGCAGCCTGGATGGGGGGCTGAGCTCCTACGAGCAGTACTTC.

CDR3 sequence (DNA): TGTGCCAGCAGTCCCCGGACAGGGGTGAGGAAACTGTTTTTT. Translation gives CASSPRTGVRKLFF. This chain uses TRBV6-2 or TRBV6-3 with TRBJ1-4; 9 bases align to TRBD1. With 5 bases clipped from V and 11 bases from J, the junction kept 9 bases outside the gene matches. Germline CDR1 and CDR2: MNHEY and SVGEGT. The CDR3 has 14 amino acids.